The TCR beta chain described here comes from a study of spatial heterogeneity in lung cancer. CDR1 is MNHNS, CDR2 SASEGT, per germline. The CDR3 is made up of 14 amino acids. The V end was cut by 7 bases, the J end by 4 bases, with 13 bases between. Time point given: sample taken at primary tumor resection. Whole-study results and caveats: The number of expanded tumor alpha and beta chains correlated with mutation number. Expanded TCRs classified as ubiquitous or regional were counted, and these counts tracked ubiquitous and regional nonsynonymous mutations, respectively.

A word on this clonotype: As yet, its antigen is unknown.

TCRdb called the 5' RACE reads again in MiXCR, with one record for every CDR3 protein. The data show 20,000 to 25,000 distinct CDR3 sequences, nearly 6.5% seen once. The rearrangement links TRBV6-1 to TRBJ2-2; perhaps TRBD2 as D (5 bases). The specimen comprised lung tumor tissue, sampled at surgery. The clonotype was recovered from a male donor with early-stage non-small cell lung cancer. CDR3 nucleotide sequence: TGTGCCAGCACCAGGAGGTGGGGCACCGGGGAGCTGTTTTTT. Protein: CASTRRWGTGELFF.